Listed here are 30 T cell receptor beta chains from one sample, sequenced in a study of cytomegalovirus exposure and HLA in healthy donors. The method was immunoSEQ multiplex PCR; TCRdb's version includes in-frame clones alone and lacks a portion of them. The sample shows about 120,000 clones, 88% of them seen only once. The specimen was PBMCs. These receptors came from a woman aged 18 to 35 in good health and CMV-seropositive.

This clone was counted between two and nine times. V usage is TRBV7-2 and J usage is TRBJ1-2; TRBD1 might be the D (6 bases). The CDR3 has 13 residues. Germline V lookup: CDR1 SGHTA, CDR2 FQGNSA. V lost 5 bases and J 5 bases, leaving 12 bases between the germline ends. The CDR3 spells CASSHGQSYGYTF. In DNA form, the CDR3 reads TGTGCCAGCAGCCATGGACAGAGTTATGGCTACACCTTC.

The rearrangement links TRBV4-3 to TRBJ1-1, with D possibly matching TRBD1 (6 bases). CDR3 size: 15 residues. CDR1 is LGHNA and CDR2 is YSLEER in the germline V gene. The ends were cut back, 1 base at V and 2 bases at J, with 11 bases in the middle. CDR3 sequence reads: CASSQVGGINTEAFF. The CDR3 DNA reads TGCGCCAGCAGCCAAGTTGGGGGCATTAACACTGAAGCTTTCTTT.

V usage is TRBV27 and J usage is TRBJ1-5, with TRBD1 matching over 9 bases. Germline V lookup: CDR1 MNHEY, CDR2 SMNVEV (reference sequence). This CDR3 comprises 17 residues. The ends lost 4 bases at V and 0 bases at J; junction bases unmatched: 7. The CDR3 here is CASSSGQGRYSNQPQHF. The CDR3 coding sequence is TGTGCCAGCAGTTCCGGACAGGGGCGTTATAGCAATCAGCCCCAGCATTTT.

This CDR3 is CASSRTGGYTGELFF. The CDR3 region has the DNA TGTGCCAGCAGTCGTACGGGGGGATACACCGGGGAGCTGTTTTTT. The chain uses TRBV6-6 and TRBJ2-2, with TRBD2 matching over 7 bases. The CDR3 consists of 15 residues. Germline values: CDR1 MNHNY, CDR2 SVGAGI (reference sequence). The J segment lost 3 bases and the V segment lost 5 bases, leaving 6 bases of the junction unmatched.

This clone was counted between two and nine times. The J gene is TRBJ2-7, the V gene TRBV2; TRBD1 matches at 7 bases. This CDR3 has 14 residues. J gave up 6 bases and V 3 bases, and 8 bases lay outside the gene matches. Germline CDR1 reads SNHLY; CDR2 reads FYNNEI. The CDR3 nucleotides read TGTGCCAGCAGTGATGGTAGGGGGCGATCCGAGCAGTACTTC. It codes for CASSDGRGRSEQYF.

The V call is TRBV7-9, the J call TRBJ1-5, with D possibly matching TRBD1 (6 bases). The V gene's germline CDR1 is SEHNR and CDR2 FQNEAQ (reference sequence). This CDR3 contains 16 residues. Trimming shortened V by 0 bases and J by 1 base, and 10 bases separated the two germline ends. The DNA for the CDR3 is TGTGCCAGCAGCTTAGCGCTACAGGGAAGCAATCAGCCCCAGCATTTT. Its translation: CASSLALQGSNQPQHF.

V usage is TRBV14 and J usage is TRBJ2-3, with 8 nucleotides matching TRBD1. The V gene's germline CDR1 is SGHDN and CDR2 FVKESK. V gave up 5 bases and J gave up 1 base; unmatched junction bases: 8. The CDR3 covers 16 residues. The CDR3 nucleotides are TGTGCCAGCAGCATTCGGACAGGGACGGGCACAGATACGCAGTATTTT. Translation: CASSIRTGTGTDTQYF.

A word on this clone: The same CDR3 is also encoded by other DNA sequences in this sample. The rearrangement links TRBV5-1 to TRBJ1-1; perhaps TRBD1 as D (6 bases). The length of the CDR3 is 15 residues. Between the trimmed V and J ends, which lost 0 bases and 5 bases, there was a span of 14 bases. Germline CDR1 and CDR2: SGHRS and YFSETQ. The CDR3 is CASSLDRGLGTEAFF. The CDR3 nucleotides read TGCGCCAGCAGCTTGGATAGGGGGTTGGGGACTGAAGCTTTCTTT.

The chain couples TRBV7-8 to TRBJ1-1; possibly TRBD1 for D (6 bases). Deletions cut 5 bases from V and 0 bases from J, with 16 bases between. CDR3 size: 16 residues. From germline, CDR1 is SGHVS and CDR2 FQNEAQ. The chain's CDR3 is CASSLAGARMNTEAFF. CDR3 bases: TGTGCCAGCAGCCTGGCGGGGGCCCGTATGAACACTGAAGCTTTCTTT. The whole variable domain, remainder taken from reference TRBV7-8 and TRBJ1-1, is GAGVSQSPRYKVAKRGQDVALRCDPISGHVSLFWYQQALGQGPEFLTYFQNEAQLDKSGLPSDRFFAERPEGSVSTLKIQRTQQEDSAVYLCASSLAGARMNTEAFFGQGTRLTVV.

The J gene is TRBJ2-5, the V gene TRBV2; D is perhaps TRBD2 (7 bases). The CDR3 spans 15 residues. Germline CDR1 is SNHLY and CDR2 is FYNNEI. The V and J ends lost 7 bases and 5 bases respectively, with 20 bases between them. CDR3: CASTLSGGAGETQYF. The CDR3, as DNA: TGTGCCAGCACTCTCTCTGGGGGGGCCGGGGAGACCCAGTACTTC.

The chain has TRBV29-1 and TRBJ1-2; TRBD1 agrees at 7 bases. The germline gives CDR1 SQVTM, CDR2 ANQGSEA. J gave up 7 bases and V 1 base, and 3 bases lay outside the gene matches. The CDR3 has 12 residues. The CDR3 sequence: CSVEGQGGGYTF. DNA of the CDR3: TGCAGCGTTGAAGGGCAGGGGGGTGGCTACACCTTC.

On this clone: An end of the junction does not agree with germline; a read error may underlie this. The J gene is TRBJ1-2, the V gene TRBV7-2; the D is unclear. Looked up from germline, CDR1 is SGHTA and CDR2 is FQGNSA. This CDR3 spans 12 amino acids. CDR3 nucleotides: TGTGCCAGCAGCTCGCTAGCGGGCCAGGCGCACTTC. Its protein product is CASSSLAGQAHF.

V and J are TRBV5-1 and TRBJ2-1, with 9 bases identical to TRBD2. Germline V gene data show CDR1 as SGHRS and CDR2 as YFSETQ. The J segment lost 1 base and the V segment lost 1 base, leaving 3 bases of the junction unmatched. This CDR3 is built from 16 residues. Written as DNA, the CDR3 is TGCGCCAGCAGCTTGACTAGCGGGCAATCCTACAATGAGCAGTTCTTC. Translating gives CASSLTSGQSYNEQFF.

The genes are TRBV5-5 and TRBJ2-1; 7 bases match TRBD1. The V gene end was trimmed by 1 base and the J gene end by 6 bases; junction bases not matched to a gene: 7. This CDR3 is 15 amino acids long. The germline V gene has CDR1 SGHKS and CDR2 YYEKEE (reference sequence). The CDR3 region is CASSLYWTGANEQFF. In nucleotides, the CDR3 is TGTGCCAGCAGCTTGTATTGGACAGGCGCCAATGAGCAGTTCTTC.

The chain employs TRBV9 and TRBJ2-1; 9 nucleotides agree with TRBD2. Germline V lookup: CDR1 SGDLS, CDR2 YYNGEE. J was trimmed by 7 bases and V by 0 bases; bases with no gene match: 8. The CDR3 length is 16 residues. The CDR3, as DNA: TGTGCCAGCAGCGTAGCCCCAGCGGGAGGTCGGAATGAGCAGTTCTTC. Protein: CASSVAPAGGRNEQFF.

The chain joins TRBV29-1 to TRBJ1-4; D gene uncertain. V shed 4 bases and J shed 7 bases, with 13 bases lying between them. This CDR3 is 13 amino acids long. Germline assignment: CDR1 SQVTM and CDR2 ANQGSEA. CDR3 in DNA: TGCAGCGTTGCCGGGTCTGGTGGTGAAAAACTGTTTTTT. Translation gives CSVAGSGGEKLFF.

The chain employs TRBV6-1 and TRBJ2-3, with a possible D match to TRBD1 (5 bases). From germline, CDR1 is MNHNS and CDR2 SASEGT. The CDR3 has 14 residues. Trimming took 3 bases from V and 0 from J, leaving 7 bases between them. CDR3 sequence (DNA): TGTGCCAGCAGTGATCAGGGAAGCACAGATACGCAGTATTTT. Translating it yields CASSDQGSTDTQYF.

The rearrangement joins TRBV27 to TRBJ2-2; TRBD2 aligns across 7 bases. Unmatched junction bases numbered 3, after V lost 4 bases and J lost 1 base. The V gene's germline CDR1 is MNHEY and CDR2 SMNVEV (reference sequence). This CDR3 has 15 amino acids. The CDR3 here is CASSYGTMNTGELFF. The DNA for the CDR3 is TGTGCCAGCAGTTATGGGACTATGAACACCGGGGAGCTGTTTTTT.

The chain has TRBV11-3 and TRBJ2-7; 8 bases fit TRBD1. The junction had 2 bases not matched to a gene; V was cut back by 4 bases and J by 3 bases. This CDR3 is 13 amino acids long. Germline V gene data show CDR1 as SGHNT and CDR2 as YENEEA. The CDR3 protein is CASSWTGSYEQYF. CDR3 coding DNA: TGTGCCAGCAGCTGGACAGGGAGCTACGAGCAGTACTTC.

The chain links TRBV9 to TRBJ2-1, with 10 bases matching TRBD2. Germline values: CDR1 SGDLS, CDR2 YYNGEE. The CDR3 totals 15 residues. Unmatched junction bases numbered 6, after V lost 4 bases and J lost 5 bases. CDR3: CASSTSGGGNNEQFF. CDR3 in DNA: TGTGCCAGCAGCACGAGCGGGGGGGGCAACAATGAGCAGTTCTTC.

The V gene is TRBV5-4, the J gene TRBJ1-6; no reliable D call. Trimming took 4 bases from V and 0 from J, leaving 17 bases between them. The CDR3 consists of 18 residues. In germline, CDR1 is SGHNT, CDR2 YYREEE (reference sequence). The CDR3 nucleotides read TGTGCCAGCAGCCCTACTCGGCCTCCGGGCTCCTATAATTCACCCCTCCACTTT. Translating it yields CASSPTRPPGSYNSPLHF.

This chain connects TRBV29-1 to TRBJ2-2; a weak D match, TRBD2 (5 bases). Trimming took 4 bases from V and 4 from J, leaving 16 bases between them. There are 15 residues in the CDR3. Germline V CDR1 and CDR2: SQVTM, ANQGSEA. This CDR3 is CSVAELVAGTGELFF. CDR3 DNA sequence: TGCAGCGTTGCCGAACTAGTTGCGGGCACCGGGGAGCTGTTTTTT.

This clone was detected a few times. The chain couples TRBV7-9 to TRBJ1-2; 10 nucleotides match TRBD1. The CDR3 length is 16 residues. Germline CDR1 and CDR2: SEHNR and FQNEAQ (reference sequence). V was pared by 6 bases and J by 2 bases, with 9 bases of the junction left unmatched. The CDR3 is CASSTGTGATNYGYTF. In nucleotides, the CDR3 is TGTGCCAGCAGTACCGGGACAGGGGCCACGAACTATGGCTACACCTTC.

The rearrangement links TRBV18 to TRBJ1-2; D perhaps matches TRBD1 (6 bases). Trimming pared 6 bases from V and 0 bases from J, leaving 20 bases between. This CDR3 is 17 amino acids long. Germline CDR1 is KGHSH and CDR2 is LQKENI. For the CDR3, the DNA is TGTGCCAGCTCCCAACCTCTCGGACAGAGAGCTAACTATGGCTACACCTTC. It translates to CASSQPLGQRANYGYTF.

A single count supports this clone. The chain joins TRBV9 to TRBJ1-1; perhaps TRBD1 as D (6 bases). The length of the CDR3 is 17 residues. Germline V gives CDR1 SGDLS, CDR2 YYNGEE. V lost 0 bases, J lost 1 base, and 16 bases lay in between. CDR3 amino acids: CASSVGQGIRGNTEAFF. The CDR3 nucleotides read TGTGCCAGCAGCGTAGGCCAGGGGATAAGAGGGAACACTGAAGCTTTCTTT.

The V and J genes are TRBV9 and TRBJ1-2; the D gene is possibly TRBD1 (6 bases). CDR1 and CDR2 from the germline V gene are SGDLS and YYNGEE. Trimming stripped 4 bases from V and 6 bases from J, with 13 bases between. The length of the CDR3 is 13 residues. CDR3 sequence reads: CASSLEQGHGYTF. In DNA, the CDR3 is TGTGCCAGCAGCCTTGAACAGGGCCATGGCTACACCTTC.

A word on this clone: The same CDR3 arises from other DNA sequences in this sample as well. The genes are TRBV6-5 and TRBJ1-5; D is ambiguous. CDR1 and CDR2 from the germline V gene are MNHEY and SVGAGI. CDR3 size: 13 residues. Deletions cut 11 bases from V and 3 bases from J, with 14 bases between. In DNA, the CDR3 is TGTGCCTCTTCGAACAGAGTCAATCAGCCCCAGCATTTT. Translating gives CASSNRVNQPQHF.

The rearrangement links TRBV28 to TRBJ1-4, with D unresolved. The CDR3 runs to 14 residues. Trimming removed 2 bases at V and 7 bases at J, with 11 bases between. Per germline, CDR1 MDHEN and CDR2 SYDVKM. Here the CDR3 reads CASSLRWRGEKLFF. The CDR3 coding sequence is TGTGCCAGCAGTTTACGCTGGCGAGGTGAAAAACTGTTTTTT.

The V call is TRBV9, the J call TRBJ2-3, with a weak D call TRBD2 (6 bases). The V end was cut by 0 bases, the J end by 5 bases, with 25 bases between. CDR3 length equals 19 residues. Germline CDR1 and CDR2: SGDLS and YYNGEE. The CDR3 spells CASSVAFTGLTATVDTQYF. The CDR3 bases are TGTGCCAGCAGCGTAGCTTTCACGGGACTTACAGCTACAGTAGATACGCAGTATTTT.

The V and J genes are TRBV1 and TRBJ2-7; the table calls TRBD1, which could not be checked here. TRBV1 is an annotated pseudogene. This CDR3 comprises 18 residues. The CDR3 nucleotides read TGCACCAGCAGCCATGACGGTCCGGGACAGGGGCGTTCCTACGAGCAGTACTTC. Its translation is CTSSHDGPGQGRSYEQYF.